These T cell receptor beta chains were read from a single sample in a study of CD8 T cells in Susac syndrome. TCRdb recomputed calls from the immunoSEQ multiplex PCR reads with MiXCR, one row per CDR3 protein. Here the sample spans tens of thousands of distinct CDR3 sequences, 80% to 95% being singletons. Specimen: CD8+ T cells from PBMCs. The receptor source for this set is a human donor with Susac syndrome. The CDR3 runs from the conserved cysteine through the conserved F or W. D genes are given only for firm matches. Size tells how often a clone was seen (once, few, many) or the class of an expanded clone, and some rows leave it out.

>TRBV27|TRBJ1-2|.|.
TGTGCCAGCAGTTCGACCCTCGTGCGACAGGTCTCGTCCTATGGCTACACCTTC
CASSSTLVRQVSSYGYTF
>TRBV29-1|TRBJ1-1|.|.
TGCAGCGTTGAGGTAGGGGGATTTGGCACTGAAGCTTTCTTT
CSVEVGGFGTEAFF
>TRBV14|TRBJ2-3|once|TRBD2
TGTGCCAGCGCCTGGACTAGCGGACCCACAGATACGCAGTATTTT
CASAWTSGPTDTQYF
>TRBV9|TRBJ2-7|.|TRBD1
TGTGCCAGCAGCGCCCAAAGTCACGGGACAGGGATCTACGAGCAGTACTTC
CASSAQSHGTGIYEQYF
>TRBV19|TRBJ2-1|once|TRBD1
TGTGCCAGTAGTATTCAGACAGGGTACAATGAGCAGTTCTTC
CASSIQTGYNEQFF
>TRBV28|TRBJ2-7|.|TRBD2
TGTGCCAGCAACCAAATAGCGGGGCCCTCCTACGAGCAGTACTTC
CASNQIAGPSYEQYF
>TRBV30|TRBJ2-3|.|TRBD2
TGTGCCTGGAGTGGGAGCGGGACGGGAGGAGATCCGCAGTATTTT
CAWSGSGTGGDPQYF
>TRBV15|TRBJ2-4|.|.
TGTGCCACCAGCAGAGACGGGTGGGGAGCCAAAAACATTCAGTACTTC
CATSRDGWGAKNIQYF
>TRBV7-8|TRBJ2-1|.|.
TGTGCCAGCAGCTTAGCGGGAATCTCCTACAATGAGCAGTTCTTC
CASSLAGISYNEQFF
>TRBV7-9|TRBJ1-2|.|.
TGTGCCAGCAGTACGACCGGGGCTGCCTATGGCTACACCTTC
CASSTTGAAYGYTF
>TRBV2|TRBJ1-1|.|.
TGTGCCAGCCGAAAGGTCGAGAACACTGAAGCTTTCTTT
CASRKVENTEAFF
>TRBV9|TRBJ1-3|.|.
TGTGCCAGCAGCGTAGCTGACAACTCTGGAAACACCATATATTTT
CASSVADNSGNTIYF